One sample yielded the 24 T cell receptor beta chains listed below, sequenced in a study of regulatory T cells in long-lasting Graves disease. With iRepertoire HTBI primers and Arm-PCR of CDR3 regions, TCR beta libraries were built. TCRdb itself ran the multiplex PCR reads through MiXCR, one entry per CDR3 protein. The data contain a few hundred thousand distinct CDR3 sequences, around a quarter of them singletons. Time point: persistent/refractory GD, antithyroid drugs over 5 years with positive TRAb. Extracted RNA from PBMCs served as the source of the TCR library. The sample in question was peripheral blood mononuclear cells (PBMCs), obtained when the disease was refractory, from a patient treated with antithyroid drugs. These receptors were taken from a female donor with Graves disease.

The gene calls are TRBV20-1 and TRBJ2-7, with D maybe TRBD1 (5 bases). This CDR3 comprises 12 residues. Per germline, CDR1 DFQATT and CDR2 SNEGSKA (reference sequence). With 2 bases removed from V and 2 bases from J, the gap between germline ends came to 7 bases. DNA for the CDR3: TGCAGTGCTAGAACAGGTACCTACGAGCAGTACTTC. This translates into CSARTGTYEQYF.

This clonotype was observed at least ten times. CDR3 sequence (DNA): TGTGCCAGCACCTCCCCAGAGGCCTCCTACGAGCAGTACTTC. As protein: CASTSPEASYEQYF. V is TRBV28 and J is TRBJ2-7; D not certain. V gave up 7 bases and J gave up 0 bases, with 13 bases separating them. Per the germline V gene, CDR1 is MDHEN and CDR2 is SYDVKM. The CDR3 loop spans 14 amino acids.

This clonotype has just a few counts. V usage is TRBV28 and J usage is TRBJ2-2; no reliable D call. The CDR3 sequence is 14 residues long. V lost 2 bases to trimming and J lost 2 bases, with 6 bases between them. The germline V gene has CDR1 MDHEN and CDR2 SYDVKM. In nucleotides, the CDR3 is TGTGCCAGCAGTTTAGTATACAACACCGGGGAGCTGTTTTTT. It specifies CASSLVYNTGELFF.

The sample holds many counts of this clonotype. This chain joins TRBV5-1 and TRBJ2-7; D call uncertain. Germline CDR1 is SGHRS and CDR2 is YFSETQ. The CDR3 covers 11 residues. V was clipped by 0 bases and J by 6 bases, with 4 bases between them. The CDR3 nucleotides read TGCGCCAGCAGCTTGGATTCCGAGCAGTACTTC. Its protein is CASSLDSEQYF.

To note about this clonotype: This may be a read error: a much more frequent sequence differs by one nucleotide. This chain links TRBV28 with TRBJ1-5, with D possibly TRBD1 on 6 matching bases. CDR1 MDHEN and CDR2 SYDVKM come from the germline V gene. The length of the CDR3 is 12 residues. The V gene lost 7 bases and the J gene lost 4 bases, with 8 bases spanning the gap. CDR3 sequence reads: CASITGNQPQHF. CDR3 nucleotide sequence: TGTGCCAGCATCACAGGGAATCAGCCCCAGCATTTT.

This clonotype was picked up many times. This chain connects TRBV28 to TRBJ1-1; no clear D. The CDR3 contains 13 residues. Germline CDR1 and CDR2: MDHEN and SYDVKM. V lost 5 bases and J lost 11, with 18 bases in between. Here the CDR3 DNA reads TGTGCCAGCAGTGGGTCGGTAATCGGAGAGGCTTTCTTT. Amino acid sequence: CASSGSVIGEAFF. Supplemented by reference TRBV28 and TRBJ1-1, the full variable domain reads DVKVTQSSRYLVKRTGEKVFLECVQDMDHENMFWYRQDPGLGLRLIYFSYDVKMKEKGDIPEGYSVSREKKERFSLILESASTNQTSMYLCASSGSVIGEAFFGQGTRLTVV.

This chain uses TRBV27 with TRBJ2-7, with 10 bases fitting TRBD2. Germline CDR1 is MNHEY and CDR2 is SMNVEV (reference sequence). The CDR3 length is 17 residues. Germline trimming cut 6 bases from V and 2 bases from J; bases unmatched to any gene: 13. The CDR3 sequence is CASSGYQLAGQAYEQYF. The CDR3 nucleotides read TGTGCCAGCAGCGGATATCAACTAGCGGGACAGGCCTACGAGCAGTACTTC.

This clonotype has a handful of counts. This chain joins TRBV5-5 and TRBJ2-5; D perhaps matches TRBD1 (6 bases). V was clipped by 6 bases and J by 5 bases, with 17 bases between them. This CDR3 comprises 14 residues. In germline, CDR1 is SGHKS, CDR2 YYEKEE (reference sequence). CDR3 region: CASISSGVGETQYF. The CDR3 DNA sequence: TGTGCCAGCATCTCATCAGGGGTGGGGGAGACCCAGTACTTC. Based on the CDR3 plus reference TRBV5-5 and TRBJ2-5, the full variable domain is DAGVTQSPTHLIKTRGQQVTLRCSPISGHKSVSWYQQVLGQGPQFIFQYYEKEERGRGNFPDRFSARQFPNYSSELNVNALLLGDSALYLCASISSGVGETQYFGPGTRLLVL.

The rearrangement links TRBV6-1 to TRBJ2-2; 7 bases match TRBD2. CDR1 MNHNS and CDR2 SASEGT come from the germline V gene. The CDR3 has 13 amino acids. The V and J ends lost 8 bases and 4 bases, in that order; junction bases with no gene match: 4. The CDR3 reads CASGRGFTGELFF. The CDR3 bases are TGTGCCAGCGGGAGGGGATTCACCGGGGAGCTGTTTTTT.

This clonotype was detected only a few times. This rearrangement joins TRBV6-1 to TRBJ1-2; TRBD1 matches at 7 bases. This CDR3 spans 12 amino acids. Germline CDR1 is MNHNS and CDR2 is SASEGT. V lost 4 bases and J lost 4; bases outside the gene matches: 0. The CDR3 coding sequence is TGTGCCAGCAGTGGGGACAGCTATGGCTACACCTTC. Translated: CASSGDSYGYTF.

As DNA, the CDR3 is TGTGCCAGCAGTACACCCATGGGGACATCCACAGATACGCAGTATTTT. It translates to CASSTPMGTSTDTQYF. The chain uses TRBV28 and TRBJ2-3, with D possibly matching TRBD1 (6 bases). Germline V gene data show CDR1 as MDHEN and CDR2 as SYDVKM. This CDR3 spans 16 amino acids. Trimming left V 5 bases short and J 2 bases short, with 17 bases between.

The genes are TRBV7-2 and TRBJ1-6; D possibly corresponds to TRBD1 (5 bases). Germline V gene lookup returns CDR1 SGHTA and CDR2 FQGNSA. Trimming pared 5 bases from V and 6 bases from J, leaving 14 bases between. The CDR3 runs 15 residues. The CDR3: CASSTGPQTNSPLHF. The CDR3 nucleotides are TGTGCCAGCAGCACAGGACCCCAAACTAATTCACCCCTCCACTTT.

Only a few counts were recorded for this clonotype. This sequence joins TRBV4-1 and TRBJ1-1; the match to TRBD1 covers 8 bases. With V trimmed by 1 base and J by 5 bases, 6 bases remained unmatched. The length of the CDR3 is 15 residues. Germline CDR1 and CDR2: MGHRA and YSYEKL. The CDR3 DNA follows: TGCGCCAGCAGCCAAGTCACGACAGGGGTGACTGAAGCTTTCTTT. Residues: CASSQVTTGVTEAFF.

The gene calls are TRBV20-1 and TRBJ2-7, with TRBD2 identical over 7 bases. With 3 bases clipped from V and 6 bases from J, the junction kept 8 bases outside the gene matches. Germline V lookup: CDR1 DFQATT, CDR2 SNEGSKA (reference sequence). The CDR3 loop spans 13 amino acids. CDR3 sequence: CSASTGLILEQYF. The CDR3, as DNA: TGCAGTGCTAGTACGGGACTAATCCTCGAGCAGTACTTC.

This clonotype has a handful of counts. This chain joins TRBV7-2 and TRBJ2-5; perhaps TRBD1 as D (5 bases). CDR1 SGHTA and CDR2 FQGNSA come from the germline V gene. The CDR3 has 14 amino acids. Trimming shortened V by 5 bases and J by 5 bases, and 15 bases separated the two germline ends. The CDR3 reads CASSHVKSGETQYF. The CDR3 coding sequence is TGTGCCAGCAGCCACGTTAAATCAGGGGAGACCCAGTACTTC.

A few counts support this clonotype. CDR3 DNA sequence: TGTGCCACCAGTGATTCGGGACAGCCCCACACCAATGAGCAGTTCTTC. It codes for CATSDSGQPHTNEQFF. V is TRBV24-1 and J is TRBJ2-1; TRBD1 matches at 7 bases. CDR1 is KGHDR and CDR2 is SFDVKD in the germline V gene. This CDR3 has 16 residues. J was trimmed by 6 bases and V by 2 bases; bases with no gene match: 9.

This clonotype has only a few counts. The gene calls are TRBV5-1 and TRBJ2-7, with D unresolved. Germline CDR1 and CDR2: SGHRS and YFSETQ. The CDR3 consists of 14 residues. Trimming cost V 2 bases and J 2 bases, with 11 bases left between them. CDR3 region: CASSFAAYAYEQYF. DNA for the CDR3: TGCGCCAGCAGCTTTGCGGCGTACGCCTACGAGCAGTACTTC.

This clonotype appeared many times. The gene calls are TRBV12-3 or TRBV12-4 and TRBJ1-6; 10 bases are shared with TRBD1. There are 16 residues in the CDR3. V lost 6 bases and J lost 7; bases outside the gene matches: 9. The CDR3 reads CASSHIGTGVNSPLHF. In DNA, the CDR3 is TGTGCCAGCAGCCATATCGGGACAGGGGTAAATTCACCCCTCCACTTT.

This clonotype was recorded a few times. The J gene is TRBJ2-1, the V gene TRBV5-1, with 10 bases identical to TRBD2. This CDR3 is 16 amino acids long. Looked up from germline, CDR1 is SGHRS and CDR2 is YFSETQ. V was clipped by 4 bases and J by 10 bases; unmatched bases: 14. The CDR3 nucleotides read TGCGCCAGCAGCGCCCAAATGCCGGGACTAGCGATAGAGCAGTTCTTC. This translates into CASSAQMPGLAIEQFF.

This clonotype was seen a few times. The chain has TRBV15 and TRBJ2-4; no clear D. Per the germline V gene, CDR1 is LNHNV and CDR2 is YYDKDF (reference sequence). V was trimmed by 2 bases and J by 0 bases, leaving 11 bases between them. The CDR3 is made up of 16 amino acids. The CDR3 loop is CATSRYIELAKNIQYF. CDR3 DNA sequence: TGTGCCACCAGCAGATATATAGAGCTAGCCAAAAACATTCAGTACTTC. Combining the CDR3 with reference TRBV15 and TRBJ2-4 gives the whole variable domain DAMVIQNPRYQVTQFGKPVTLSCSQTLNHNVMYWYQQKSSQAPKLLFHYYDKDFNNEADTPDNFQSRRPNTSFCFLDIRSPGLGDTAMYLCATSRYIELAKNIQYFGAGTRLSVL.

This clonotype has ten or more counts. This chain connects TRBV7-9 to TRBJ1-6; D perhaps matches TRBD1 (6 bases). The germline V and J ends were trimmed by 5 bases and 6 bases, with 11 bases remaining between them. Germline CDR1 SEHNR, CDR2 FQNEAQ (reference sequence). The CDR3 is 14 amino acids. The CDR3 here is CASSRDRTNSPLHF. The CDR3 DNA is TGTGCCAGCAGCCGAGACAGGACTAATTCACCCCTCCACTTT. Full variable domain (outside the CDR3, taken from reference TRBV7-9 and TRBJ1-6): DTGVSQNPRHKITKRGQNVTFRCDPISEHNRLYWYRQTLGQGPEFLTYFQNEAQLEKSRLLSDRFSAERPKGSFSTLEIQRTEQGDSAMYLCASSRDRTNSPLHFGNGTRLTVT.

This clonotype came up many times. The genes are TRBV12-3 or TRBV12-4 and TRBJ2-1; no clear D gene. V was clipped by 1 base and J by 8 bases, with 12 bases between them. The CDR3 sequence is 14 residues long. CDR3 residues: CASSLVKGLDEQFF. The CDR3 coding sequence is TGTGCCAGCAGTTTAGTTAAGGGCCTGGATGAGCAGTTCTTC.

The chain couples TRBV7-2 to TRBJ1-1, with a possible D match to TRBD1 (5 bases). Per the germline V gene, CDR1 is SGHTA and CDR2 is FQGNSA. V lost 6 bases, J lost 1 base, and 21 bases lay in between. This CDR3 has 17 amino acids. The DNA for the CDR3 is TGTGCCAGCAGATCAGGGAGTGGCGTGCGCACGAACACTGAAGCTTTCTTT. This encodes CASRSGSGVRTNTEAFF.

This clonotype was detected a few times. CDR3: CASRRRDSLNTEAFF. CDR3 nucleotide sequence: TGCGCCAGCAGACGCCGGGACAGTTTGAACACTGAAGCTTTCTTT. The chain carries TRBV10-1 and TRBJ1-1; TRBD1 matches 7 bases. The length of the CDR3 is 15 residues. The V segment lost 6 bases and the J segment 0 bases; nucleotides outside the gene matches: 7. Per the germline V gene, CDR1 is WNHNN and CDR2 is SYGVQD (reference sequence).